This TCR beta chain was found in a study of T cell changes during pregnancy in multiple sclerosis. TCRdb keeps only in-frame clones here, not all; method: immunoSEQ multiplex PCR. The sample has tens of thousands of clones, 90% to 95% seen once. This CDR3 has 17 residues. Per the germline V gene, CDR1 is SGDLS and CDR2 is YYNGEE. Trimming cost V 0 bases and J 5 bases; bases outside gene matches: 11. The source was CD8+ T cells from peripheral blood mononuclear cells, collected in the second trimester of pregnancy. This chain joins TRBV9 and TRBJ1-1; 9 bases fit TRBD1. The clonotype originates from a female donor with multiple sclerosis, enrolled in a pregnancy study. Written as DNA, the CDR3 is TGTGCCAGCAGCGTAGCTCAAACAGGGGGCCTTGAAACTGAAGCTTTCTTT. Amino acids: CASSVAQTGGLETEAFF.